This T cell receptor (beta chain) was sequenced during a study of early T cells in non-severe SARS-CoV-2 infection. At the level of the study: Chains were not paired, and sequencing was done on bulk RNA from unsorted whole blood.

TCRdb itself ran the 5' RACE reads through MiXCR, one entry per CDR3 protein. The sample includes 70,000 or so distinct CDR3 sequences, under 15% of them seen just once. This clonotype was seen repeatedly, ten times or more. The germline V gene encodes CDR1 MNHEY and CDR2 SVGEGT. V was clipped by 5 bases and J by 0 bases, with 8 bases between them. This CDR3 has 14 amino acids. Sequencing was carried out using whole blood. The chain employs TRBV6-2 or TRBV6-3 and TRBJ1-5; no clear D gene. This sequence was found in an adult who was a healthcare worker with PCR-confirmed SARS-CoV-2 infection or an uninfected control (not recorded which). In DNA form, the CDR3 reads TGTGCCAGCAGTCCGACGGATAGCAATCAGCCCCAGCATTTT. As protein: CASSPTDSNQPQHF.